The source of this TCR beta chain is a study of blood T cell repertoires in COVID-19. Across the whole study: The United States, Italy and Spain were the sources of the acute and convalescent COVID-19 samples. Sources were T cells, B-cell-depleted T cells, or PBMCs; the material itself was cDNA or gDNA.

The CDR3 loop spans 17 amino acids. Germline CDR1 is LGHNA and CDR2 is YNFKEQ. J lost 8 bases, V lost 1 base, and 13 bases had no gene match. Original processing notes: For nucleated cells, counts were estimated from reference gene primer amplification. Sequencing used immunoSEQ multiplex PCR; TCRdb keeps in-frame clones, though not all of them. The DNA was the basis for D and trimming; V, J and clone size are from that table. Of about 64,000 clones in the sample, 65% to 90% were seen once. The clonotype comes from a man aged 50 to 59 with active COVID-19. Sequenced sample: peripheral blood. This rearrangement joins TRBV4-2 to TRBJ2-1, with 8 bases aligning to TRBD1. CDR3: CASSQALPGTGNDEQFF. CDR3 nucleotide sequence: TGTGCCAGCAGCCAAGCCTTACCAGGGACAGGTAACGATGAGCAGTTCTTC.